A selection of T cell receptor beta chains follows, all from one sample in a study of cytomegalovirus exposure and HLA in healthy donors. Repertoires were generated with immunoSEQ multiplex PCR, while TCRdb's copy carries only in-frame clones and drops some. Of under 400,000 clones in the sample, roughly 89% were seen once. The specimen sequenced was PBMCs. These receptor sequences come from a woman under 30 in good health and CMV-seronegative. Each CDR3 is given with its conserved first and last residue. A D gene is named only where the DNA matches it firmly. A row's size may be missing; if present it is once, few, many or a size class.

NA TRBJ1-1 TRBV4-1 NA CASSDRNTEAFF TGCGCCAGCAGTGACAGGAACACTGAAGCTTTCTTT
NA TRBJ1-1 TRBV28 TRBD1 CATITGGGVEAFF TGTGCCACCATTACAGGGGGAGGGGTTGAAGCTTTCTTT
NA TRBJ1-5 TRBV19 NA CASSPTGRGNQPQHF TGTGCCAGTAGTCCTACAGGGAGGGGCAATCAGCCCCAGCATTTT
NA TRBJ2-1 TRBV18 NA CASSRESGYNEQFF TGTGCCAGCTCGCGCGAGTCAGGGTACAATGAGCAGTTCTTC
NA TRBJ2-1 TRBV30 NA CAWSVRSKNEQFF TGTGCCTGGAGTGTACGGTCGAAGAATGAGCAGTTCTTC
NA TRBJ1-5 TRBV28 NA CASSFRAGIQPQHF TGTGCCAGCAGTTTCCGGGCAGGGATACAGCCCCAGCATTTT
NA TRBJ1-4 TRBV28 NA CASSSNRVVF TGTGCCAGCAGTTCCAACAGGGTAGTTTTT
once TRBJ1-1 TRBV5-4 TRBD1 CASSLEGTGNTEAFF TGTGCCAGCAGCTTGGAAGGGACAGGGAACACTGAAGCTTTCTTT
NA TRBJ2-1 TRBV6-6 TRBD2 CASTMTSGRTNEQFF TGTGCCAGCACCATGACTAGCGGGAGGACGAATGAGCAGTTCTTC
few TRBJ2-2 TRBV5-1 NA CASSLRGELFF TGCGCCAGCAGCTTGCGGGGGGAGCTGTTTTTT
NA TRBJ2-1 TRBV15 TRBD2 CATSREGTSVYNEQFF TGTGCCACCAGCAGGGAAGGGACTAGTGTCTACAATGAGCAGTTCTTC
NA TRBJ1-1 TRBV5-1 NA CASSLAQNTEAFF TGCGCCAGCAGCTTGGCACAAAACACTGAAGCTTTCTTT
NA TRBJ1-2 TRBV6-5 NA CASSPFQGYYGYTF TGTGCCAGCAGTCCCTTTCAGGGTTATTATGGCTACACCTTC
NA TRBJ1-4 TRBV7-9 NA CASSPGDITTNEKLFF TGTGCCAGCAGCCCCGGGGACATTACAACTAATGAAAAACTGTTTTTT
NA TRBJ2-5 TRBV19 NA CATGNPDIQETQYF TGTGCCACCGGGAACCCAGATATTCAAGAGACCCAGTACTTC
NA TRBJ1-4 TRBV4-2 TRBD1 CASSQPGTAYELFF TGTGCCAGCAGCCAACCCGGGACAGCGTATGAACTGTTTTTT
NA TRBJ2-7 TRBV19 NA CASSPAGYEQYF TGTGCCAGTAGTCCGGCAGGCTACGAGCAGTACTTC
NA TRBJ2-1 TRBV4-1 TRBD2 CASSHQFTGTSGTSYNEQFF TGCGCCAGCAGCCATCAATTTACCGGGACTAGCGGGACCTCCTACAATGAGCAGTTCTTC
NA TRBJ2-2 TRBV7-6 TRBD1 CASSPDRSSTGELFF TGTGCCAGCAGCCCGGACAGGAGTTCCACCGGGGAGCTGTTTTTT
NA TRBJ2-7 TRBV28 NA CASFGQGMRYEQYF TGTGCCAGCTTCGGGCAGGGGATGCGGTACGAGCAGTACTTC
NA TRBJ2-1 TRBV5-1 NA CASSLGGDEQFF TGCGCCAGCAGCTTGGGGGGCGATGAGCAGTTCTTC
NA TRBJ2-1 TRBV27 TRBD2 CASSLALAGRIYNEQFF TGTGCCAGCAGTTTAGCCCTAGCGGGAAGAATTTACAATGAGCAGTTCTTC
NA TRBJ1-5 TRBV30 NA CAWSRDTLDQPQHF TGTGCCTGGAGCAGGGACACCTTAGATCAGCCCCAGCATTTT
NA TRBJ2-3 TRBV5-6 NA CASSSAGPQYF TGTGCCAGCAGTTCCGCCGGTCCGCAGTATTTT
NA TRBJ2-2 TRBV6-5 NA CASSSPGDTGELFF TGTGCCAGCAGTTCCCCGGGGGACACCGGGGAGCTGTTTTTT
once TRBJ1-1 TRBV6-6 TRBD1 CASKRTGENTEAFF TGTGCCAGCAAACGGACAGGGGAAAACACTGAAGCTTTCTTT
NA TRBJ2-7 TRBV5-5 NA CASSFQETSSYEQYF TGTGCCAGCAGCTTTCAAGAAACCAGCTCCTACGAGCAGTACTTC
NA TRBJ1-4 TRBV28 NA CASSPLQGKLFF TGTGCCAGCAGCCCCCTTCAGGGCAAACTGTTTTTT
NA TRBJ2-5 TRBV9 TRBD2 CASSNSGGQETQYF TGTGCCAGCAGCAACAGCGGGGGGCAAGAGACCCAGTACTTC
NA TRBJ1-6 TRBV6-1 NA CASSEHEFAHNSPLHF TGTGCCAGCAGTGAACATGAGTTCGCACATAATTCACCCCTCCACTTT
NA TRBJ2-2 TRBV11-2 TRBD1 CASSFGTGVGELFF TGTGCCAGCAGCTTCGGGACAGGGGTCGGGGAGCTGTTTTTT
once TRBJ1-1 TRBV25-1 TRBD1 CASSVSRGRTEAFF TGTGCCAGCAGTGTGTCCAGGGGGCGAACTGAAGCTTTCTTT
NA TRBJ1-3 TRBV18 TRBD1 CASSQGQGKAGNTIYF TGTGCCAGCTCACAAGGACAGGGGAAGGCTGGAAACACCATATATTTT
NA TRBJ1-4 TRBV4-1 TRBD1 CASSQPVTGTGPEKLFF TGCGCCAGCAGCCAACCCGTAACCGGGACAGGCCCTGAAAAACTGTTTTTT
few TRBJ2-7 TRBV7-9 TRBD1 CASSPRQGSTEQYF TGTGCCAGCAGCCCTAGACAGGGGTCCACCGAGCAGTACTTC
NA TRBJ1-3 TRBV7-8 NA CASSSKVQPGNTIYF TGTGCCAGCAGCTCGAAGGTACAGCCTGGAAACACCATATATTTT
NA TRBJ1-1 TRBV7-9 NA CASSFDRWGRDDTEAFF TGTGCCAGCAGCTTCGACCGGTGGGGCAGGGATGACACTGAAGCTTTCTTT
once TRBJ1-1 TRBV18 NA CASSPSEGKNTEAFF TGTGCCAGCTCACCATCGGAGGGGAAGAACACTGAAGCTTTCTTT
NA TRBJ2-7 TRBV7-2 NA CASTTSGRGSYEQYF TGTGCCAGCACCACTAGTGGGCGGGGTTCCTACGAGCAGTACTTC
NA TRBJ2-7 TRBV6-5 NA CASSSAGYEQYF TGTGCCAGCAGTTCCGCCGGGTACGAGCAGTACTTC
NA TRBJ2-7 TRBV28 TRBD1 CASSLTGGYEQYF TGTGCCAGCAGTTTAACAGGGGGCTACGAGCAGTACTTC
NA TRBJ2-2 TRBV28 NA CASSPRGRKSGELFF TGTGCCAGCAGTCCCCGAGGGAGAAAATCCGGGGAGCTGTTTTTT
NA TRBJ1-1 TRBV2 TRBD1 CASIWTGSVTEAFF TGTGCCAGCATCTGGACAGGGAGCGTCACTGAAGCTTTCTTT